Below are 26 T cell receptor beta chains sequenced from a single sample in a study of human T cells and chemical hapten exposure. TCRdb independently ran MiXCR on the RACE reads; one entry per CDR3 protein. The table has about 82,000 distinct CDR3 sequences, about a tenth seen once; the top ten hold over 3.5%. The time point denotes: patch test 3, about 24 weeks after DPC sensitization. Treatment here: therapeutic diphenylcyclopropenone sensitization with weekly scalp DPC. The specimen comprised whole blood, sampled in connection with sensitization to the hapten diphenylcyclopropenone (DPC). Receptors originate from a woman aged 45-65 years with alopecia areata. Some clones in this sample may be carry-over from other donors' samples.

The chain employs TRBV6-5 and TRBJ2-2; TRBD1 agrees at 11 bases. CDR3 length equals 18 residues. Germline V gene lookup returns CDR1 MNHEY and CDR2 SVGAGI. Trimming took 0 bases from V and 7 from J; bases not matched to a gene: 10. In DNA form, the CDR3 reads TGTGCCAGCAGTTACTCGTGGACAGGGGGCGCGATAGGCGGGGAGCTGTTTTTT. The encoded protein is CASSYSWTGGAIGGELFF.

This clonotype was seen at least ten times. This chain joins TRBV11-2 and TRBJ2-1; 10 bases align to TRBD2. Per germline, CDR1 SGHAT and CDR2 FQNNGV. The CDR3 totals 14 residues. The V and J ends lost 5 bases and 6 bases, in that order; junction bases with no gene match: 4. CDR3 loop: CASSTGLASNEQFF. DNA for the CDR3: TGTGCCAGCAGCACGGGACTAGCGTCCAATGAGCAGTTCTTC.

This clonotype was seen repeatedly, ten times or more. The rearrangement links TRBV4-2 to TRBJ1-1, with 9 bases that match TRBD1. After removal of 0 bases from V and 5 bases from J, the junction contained 7 bases not matched to a gene. From germline, CDR1 is LGHNA and CDR2 YNFKEQ. The CDR3 contains 16 residues. The DNA for the CDR3 is TGTGCCAGCAGCCAAGATCCGAACAGGGGGCTTACTGAAGCTTTCTTT. The encoded protein is CASSQDPNRGLTEAFF.

This clonotype was seen at least ten times. This chain links TRBV7-9 with TRBJ2-6; no clear D. The V and J ends lost 5 bases and 0 bases respectively, with 14 bases between them. CDR3 length equals 17 residues. Germline CDR1 reads SEHNR; CDR2 reads FQNEAQ (reference sequence). As DNA, the CDR3 is TGTGCCAGCAGCCCCGACCTAGGGCGCTCTGGGGCCAACGTCCTGACTTTC. Translated: CASSPDLGRSGANVLTF.

In this sample, this clonotype turned up many times. V gene TRBV11-2 combines with J gene TRBJ1-1; no clear D. Germline V gene lookup returns CDR1 SGHAT and CDR2 FQNNGV. With 0 bases removed from V and 6 bases from J, the gap between germline ends came to 11 bases. The CDR3 is made up of 14 amino acids. This CDR3 is CASSLDLQSPEAFF. In nucleotides, the CDR3 is TGTGCCAGCAGCTTAGATCTGCAGTCCCCTGAAGCTTTCTTT.

The chain has TRBV30 and TRBJ1-2, with 7 bases identical to TRBD1. CDR3 size: 16 residues. Losses at the gene ends were 4 bases for V and 0 bases for J; bases not matched to a gene: 11. Looked up from germline, CDR1 is GTSNPN and CDR2 is SVGIG (reference sequence). The DNA for the CDR3 is TGTGCCTGGAAGTCGGTGGGACAGACTACTAACTATGGCTACACCTTC. It codes for CAWKSVGQTTNYGYTF.

This clonotype occurred a few times. The chain recombines TRBV12-3 or TRBV12-4 with TRBJ1-5, with TRBD1 identical over 7 bases. V lost 6 bases, J lost 5 bases, and 7 bases stayed unmatched. This CDR3 has 14 residues. CDR3 in amino acids: CASSPEGAHQPQHF. The CDR3 DNA reads as TGTGCCAGCAGCCCCGAGGGGGCTCATCAGCCCCAGCATTTT.

In its sample, this clonotype was seen many times. The chain couples TRBV20-1 to TRBJ1-3, with D hard to call. Germline V gene sequence: CDR1 DFQATT, CDR2 SNEGSKA (reference sequence). V lost 1 base and J 0 bases, leaving 4 bases between the germline ends. The CDR3 extends over 13 amino acids. In DNA form, the CDR3 reads TGCAGTGCTAGAGTTGGCTCTGGAAACACCATATATTTT. Residues: CSARVGSGNTIYF.

This clonotype was counted at least ten times. The V gene is TRBV12-3 or TRBV12-4, the J gene TRBJ2-3, with D perhaps matching TRBD1 or TRBD2 (5 bases each). CDR3 size: 14 residues. Trimming took off 8 bases at V and 0 bases at J, with 12 bases between the two ends. The CDR3 bases are TGTGCCAGCCGATTCGGGGCTAGCACAGATACGCAGTATTTT. It specifies CASRFGASTDTQYF.

This clonotype showed up many times. J is TRBJ2-7 and V is TRBV20-1; tentatively, D is TRBD1 (6 bases). This CDR3 spans 14 amino acids. V lost 3 bases to trimming and J lost 2 bases, with 14 bases between them. Germline V gene sequence: CDR1 DFQATT, CDR2 SNEGSKA (reference sequence). This CDR3 is CSARQHGQTYEQYF. CDR3 nucleotides: TGCAGTGCTAGGCAGCATGGACAGACCTACGAGCAGTACTTC.

This clonotype was seen only a few times. V gene TRBV5-1 combines with J gene TRBJ1-5, with D unresolved. From germline, CDR1 is SGHRS and CDR2 YFSETQ. V was cut by 0 bases and J by 5 bases, with 9 bases left in between. The CDR3 contains 14 residues. The CDR3 bases are TGCGCCAGCAGCTTGGGGGGAGTGGATCAGCCCCAGCATTTT. Residues: CASSLGGVDQPQHF.

This clonotype showed up many times. At one of its ends the junction is not consistent with the germline gene, which may arise from a read error. This rearrangement joins TRBV2 to TRBJ1-2; 9 nucleotides align to TRBD1. Looked up from germline, CDR1 is SNHLY and CDR2 is FYNNEI. CDR3 length: 15 residues. DNA for the CDR3: TGTGCCAGCAACCCGGACAGGGGCTTGAACTACGGCTACACCTTC. Its translation is CASNPDRGLNYGYTF.

The chain uses TRBV4-3 and TRBJ2-4, with a weak D call TRBD2 (6 bases). The CDR3 length is 18 residues. Trimming removed 0 bases at V and 3 bases at J, with 18 bases between. Germline CDR1 is LGHNA and CDR2 is YSLEER. DNA of the CDR3: TGCGCCAGCAGCCAAGATCTACGGGAGCACCTGGGCAAAAACATTCAGTACTTC. This encodes CASSQDLREHLGKNIQYF.

This clonotype was seen only a few times. The J gene is TRBJ2-2, the V gene TRBV20-1; TRBD2 agrees at 9 bases. This CDR3 region has 15 residues. Trimming at V came to 1 base and at J to 4 bases, leaving 4 bases not matched to a gene. Germline V CDR1 and CDR2: DFQATT, SNEGSKA (reference sequence). The CDR3 spells CSARASSGVTGELFF. The CDR3 coding sequence is TGCAGTGCTAGAGCTTCTAGCGGGGTCACCGGGGAGCTGTTTTTT.

This clonotype was seen only a few times. The chain links TRBV7-9 to TRBJ1-1; 11 nucleotides agree with TRBD1. This CDR3 has 17 residues. Losses at the gene ends were 4 bases for V and 3 bases for J; bases not matched to a gene: 10. Per the germline V gene, CDR1 is SEHNR and CDR2 is FQNEAQ (reference sequence). The CDR3 nucleotides read TGTGCCAGCAGCTCACCTCCGGACAGGGGGCTTGACACTGAAGCTTTCTTT. This sequence encodes CASSSPPDRGLDTEAFF. The full variable domain, rest sourced from reference TRBV7-9 and TRBJ1-1, is DTGVSQNPRHKITKRGQNVTFRCDPISEHNRLYWYRQTLGQGPEFLTYFQNEAQLEKSRLLSDRFSAERPKGSFSTLEIQRTEQGDSAMYLCASSSPPDRGLDTEAFFGQGTRLTVV.

At least ten counts were recorded for this clonotype. The V gene is TRBV4-2, the J gene TRBJ2-3, with 7 nucleotides matching TRBD2. Losses at the gene ends were 0 bases for V and 2 bases for J; bases not matched to a gene: 17. The CDR3 extends over 20 amino acids. The V gene's germline CDR1 is LGHNA and CDR2 YNFKEQ. The CDR3 sequence: CASSQDLRLAGESSTDTQYF. CDR3 sequence (DNA): TGTGCCAGCAGCCAAGATCTGAGACTAGCAGGAGAATCTTCCACAGATACGCAGTATTTT.

This clonotype came up a few times. This chain joins TRBV24-1 and TRBJ1-5; D is perhaps TRBD1 (6 bases). Trimming cost V 4 bases and J 11 bases, with 17 bases left between them. The CDR3 has 14 residues. Germline V gene lookup returns CDR1 KGHDR and CDR2 SFDVKD. This chain's CDR3 is CATSDPTGDIAQHF. In DNA, the CDR3 is TGTGCCACCAGTGACCCGACAGGCGATATAGCCCAGCATTTT.

This clonotype was counted at least ten times. V gene TRBV18 combines with J gene TRBJ1-3, with D perhaps TRBD1 (5 bases). Germline CDR1 KGHSH, CDR2 LQKENI. This CDR3 is 15 amino acids long. Trimming removed 0 bases from V and 4 bases from J, with 10 bases in between. CDR3 residues: CASSPPWGSGNTIYF. CDR3 DNA sequence: TGTGCCAGCTCACCACCGTGGGGGTCCGGAAACACCATATATTTT.

This clonotype was counted many times. The CDR3 DNA reads as TGTGCCAGCAGTTATTTAGGCACTGAAGCTTTCTTT. It codes for CASSYLGTEAFF. The chain carries TRBV11-2 and TRBJ1-1; no firm D call. The CDR3 consists of 12 residues. Between the trimmed V and J ends, which lost 6 bases and 4 bases, there was a span of 9 bases. CDR1 is SGHAT, CDR2 FQNNGV, per germline.

The V call is TRBV12-3 or TRBV12-4, the J call TRBJ2-3; D uncertain. The V end lost 8 bases, the J end lost 5 bases, and 20 bases lay between the germline ends. This CDR3 region has 15 residues. The CDR3 spells CASQRISGWGDTQYF. The CDR3 DNA follows: TGTGCCAGCCAGCGAATTTCGGGCTGGGGAGATACGCAGTATTTT.

This clonotype was detected many times. The chain employs TRBV10-2 and TRBJ1-5, with TRBD1 matching over 9 bases. This CDR3 comprises 13 residues. With V trimmed by 9 bases and J by 5 bases, 5 bases remained unmatched. CDR1 WSHSY and CDR2 SAAADI come from the germline V gene. CDR3 DNA: TGCGCCAGTAGGGACAGGGTAGATCAGCCCCAGCATTTT. The encoded protein is CASRDRVDQPQHF.

Comments on this clonotype: The DNA is omitted, as the CDR3 cannot be located on it reliably, and the CDR3 follows TCRdb's listing. The chain combines TRBV7-5 with TRBJ2-7; the table's D call of TRBD1 was not tested on the DNA. TRBV7-5 is tagged as a pseudogene. A total of 18 residues make up the CDR3, ends included. This chain's CDR3 is CISVPEPDTTILPREQYF.

This clonotype showed up many times. J is TRBJ2-3 and V is TRBV2; 8 bases match TRBD2. V lost 7 bases, J lost 4 bases, and 7 bases stayed unmatched. This CDR3 is 14 amino acids long. CDR1 is SNHLY, CDR2 FYNNEI, per germline. The DNA of the CDR3 is TGTGCCAGCAAACGCGCTAGCGGGCCAGATACGCAGTATTTT. Protein: CASKRASGPDTQYF. The full variable domain, completed using reference TRBV2 and TRBJ2-3, is EPEVTQTPSHQVTQMGQEVILRCVPISNHLYFYWYRQILGQKVEFLVSFYNNEISEKSEIFDDQFSVERPDGSNFTLKIRSTKLEDSAMYFCASKRASGPDTQYFGPGTRLTVL.

The chain joins TRBV6-5 to TRBJ2-7, with 9 nucleotides matching TRBD2. This CDR3 spans 14 amino acids. Germline values: CDR1 MNHEY, CDR2 SVGAGI. The V segment lost 6 bases and the J segment 5 bases; nucleotides outside the gene matches: 8. The CDR3 DNA reads as TGTGCCAGCAGGAGCGGGAGGAGGGTGGACGAGCAGTACTTC. It specifies CASRSGRRVDEQYF.

The table lists this clonotype with a few counts. The chain links TRBV6-1 to TRBJ1-1, with 7 nucleotides matching TRBD1. Germline values: CDR1 MNHNS, CDR2 SASEGT. The CDR3 loop spans 13 amino acids. Trimming removed 7 bases from V and 5 bases from J; junction bases left unmatched: 7. CDR3 DNA: TGTGCCAGCACTTGGACAGGATCTACTGAAGCTTTCTTT. Its protein is CASTWTGSTEAFF.

In its sample, this clonotype was seen a few times. V usage is TRBV7-3 and J usage is TRBJ1-4, with unresolved D. The CDR3 runs to 16 residues. Germline V gene sequence: CDR1 SGHTA, CDR2 FQGTGA. With 1 base removed from V and 0 bases from J, the gap between germline ends came to 9 bases. CDR3 in DNA: TGTGCCAGCAGCTTAATCAGATTTCCAACTAATGAAAAACTGTTTTTT. Its translation: CASSLIRFPTNEKLFF.